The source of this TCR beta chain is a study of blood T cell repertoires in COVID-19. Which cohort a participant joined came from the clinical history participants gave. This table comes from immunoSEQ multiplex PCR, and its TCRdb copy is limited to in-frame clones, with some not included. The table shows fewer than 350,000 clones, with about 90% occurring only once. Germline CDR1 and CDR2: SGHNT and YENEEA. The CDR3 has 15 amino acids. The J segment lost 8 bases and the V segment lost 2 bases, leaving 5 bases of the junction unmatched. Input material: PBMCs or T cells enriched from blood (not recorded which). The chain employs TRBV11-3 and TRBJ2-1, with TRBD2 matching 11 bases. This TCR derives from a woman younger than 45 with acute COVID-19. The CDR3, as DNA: TGTGCCAGCAGCTTATCTCTAGCGGGAGGTCATGAGCAGTTCTTC. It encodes CASSLSLAGGHEQFF.